These 29 T cell receptor beta chains originate from one sample sequenced in a study of blood T cell repertoires in COVID-19. Generated by immunoSEQ multiplex PCR, the TCRdb table keeps only in-frame clones and is missing some. The table shows about 63,000 clones, with around nine tenths occurring only once. Sequenced input: peripheral blood. These receptors all come from a woman older than 75 with acute or convalescent COVID-19.

The chain recombines TRBV12-2 with TRBJ1-1; the table's D call of TRBD1 was not tested on the DNA. TRBV12-2 constitutes a pseudogene. The CDR3 totals 15 residues. CDR3 nucleotide sequence: TGTGCAAGTCGCTTAGCAGGACAAGTGGGGACTGAAGCTTTCTTT. Translated: CASRLAGQVGTEAFF.

The rearrangement uses TRBV28 and TRBJ1-3; tentatively, D is TRBD1 (6 bases). The germline V gene encodes CDR1 MDHEN and CDR2 SYDVKM. The CDR3 contains 13 residues. The ends were cut back, 7 bases at V and 10 bases at J, with 17 bases in the middle. The CDR3 sequence is CASTPGHRLTIYF. The DNA of the CDR3 is TGTGCCAGCACCCCGGGACATCGGCTGACCATATATTTT.

The rearrangement uses TRBV7-8 and TRBJ1-1; 9 positions agree with TRBD1. Germline V gene lookup returns CDR1 SGHVS and CDR2 FQNEAQ. Unmatched junction bases numbered 5, after V lost 5 bases and J lost 7 bases. The CDR3 runs to 13 residues. CDR3 in amino acids: CASSQRTGDEAFF. The CDR3 DNA reads TGTGCCAGCAGCCAACGGACAGGGGATGAAGCTTTCTTT. The variable domain in full, with the rest retrieved from reference TRBV7-8 and TRBJ1-1, is GAGVSQSPRYKVAKRGQDVALRCDPISGHVSLFWYQQALGQGPEFLTYFQNEAQLDKSGLPSDRFFAERPEGSVSTLKIQRTQQEDSAVYLCASSQRTGDEAFFGQGTRLTVV.

J is TRBJ2-7 and V is TRBV5-4, with TRBD1 matching 8 bases. The junction had 5 bases not matched to a gene; V was cut back by 4 bases and J by 5 bases. This CDR3 has 13 amino acids. From germline, CDR1 is SGHNT and CDR2 YYREEE (reference sequence). DNA of the CDR3: TGTGCCAGCAGCCGACAGACAGGGGACGAGCAGTACTTC. Its translation: CASSRQTGDEQYF.

This clone was seen more than once but under ten times. The chain links TRBV4-1 to TRBJ1-5; D not resolved. In germline, CDR1 is MGHRA, CDR2 YSYEKL. This CDR3 is 14 amino acids long. V lost 4 bases, J lost 4 bases, and 11 bases lay in between. The CDR3 DNA reads as TGCGCCAGCAGCCCCCCCTGGCTTAATCAGCCCCAGCATTTT. It specifies CASSPPWLNQPQHF.

The chain uses TRBV1 and TRBJ2-1; TRBD2 is the table's D call, not checked against the DNA. TRBV1 is shown as a pseudogene. CDR3 size: 17 residues. The CDR3 DNA follows: TGCACCAGCAGCAAGACGGCCACGGGAGGGCCCTGGAATGAGCAGTTCTTC. It is translated as CTSSKTATGGPWNEQFF.

Concerning this clone: At one end the junction does not follow the germline gene, possibly because of a read error. This chain links TRBV28 with TRBJ1-2; the D is unclear. The CDR3 is 11 residues long. CDR1 is MDHEN, CDR2 SYDVKM, per germline. CDR3 DNA sequence: TGTGCCAGCAGTTTAGTTTCTCGTTTGTCCTTC. It translates to CASSLVSRLSF.

The chain carries TRBV7-2 and TRBJ2-3; TRBD2 aligns across 12 bases. The germline gives CDR1 SGHTA, CDR2 FQGNSA. The CDR3 consists of 17 residues. V shed 5 bases and J 0 bases; nucleotides not matched to a gene: 6. CDR3 sequence (DNA): TGTGCCAGCAGCAACTACGGACTAGCGGGAAGCACAGATACGCAGTATTTT. Translating it yields CASSNYGLAGSTDTQYF.

This clone has only one observation. The gene calls are TRBV19 and TRBJ2-5; 9 bases map to TRBD2. This CDR3 spans 13 amino acids. The V gene end was trimmed by 5 bases and the J gene end by 9 bases; junction bases not matched to a gene: 7. The V gene's germline CDR1 is LNHDA and CDR2 SQIVND (reference sequence). CDR3 protein: CASSGASGMAQYF. The CDR3 DNA is TGTGCCAGTAGTGGTGCTAGCGGGATGGCCCAGTACTTC. Using reference TRBV19 and TRBJ2-5 for the parts outside the CDR3, the full variable domain is DGGITQSPKYLFRKEGQNVTLSCEQNLNHDAMYWYRQDPGQGLRLIYYSQIVNDFQKGDIAEGYSVSREKKESFPLTVTSAQKNPTAFYLCASSGASGMAQYFGPGTRLLVL.

The V and J genes are TRBV7-8 and TRBJ1-6; D is uncertain. The CDR3 is 15 amino acids. Germline-derived CDR1 and CDR2 are SGHVS and FQNEAQ. V was trimmed by 2 bases and J by 5 bases, leaving 10 bases between them. CDR3 nucleotide sequence: TGTGCCAGCAGCTTATCACAGTCGGATAATTCACCCCTCCACTTT. Protein: CASSLSQSDNSPLHF.

This chain connects TRBV9 to TRBJ1-1; 7 bases agree with TRBD1. V dropped 4 bases and J dropped 0; count of bases not matched to a gene: 6. The CDR3 spans 15 residues. Germline CDR1 and CDR2: SGDLS and YYNGEE. The CDR3 loop reads CASSPRDSMNTEAFF. The CDR3 DNA reads as TGTGCCAGCAGCCCCCGGGACAGCATGAACACTGAAGCTTTCTTT.

J is TRBJ1-2 and V is TRBV5-4; unclear D gene. The CDR3 totals 13 residues. The germline CDR1 and CDR2 sequences are SGHNT and YYREEE (reference sequence). Deletions cut 0 bases from V and 8 bases from J, with 11 bases between. CDR3 bases: TGTGCCAGCAGCTTGGAAGGAGTTGGGGGCTACACCTTC. Its translation is CASSLEGVGGYTF.

The chain carries TRBV2 and TRBJ2-5; D possibly corresponds to TRBD2 (6 bases). The ends were cut back, 7 bases at V and 3 bases at J, with 18 bases in the middle. The CDR3 spans 15 residues. Germline V lookup: CDR1 SNHLY, CDR2 FYNNEI. DNA of the CDR3: TGTGCCAGCAAGCTAGGCGTTCGGAGGGAAGAGACCCAGTACTTC. As protein: CASKLGVRREETQYF.

Concerning this clone itself: One junction end does not reproduce the germline sequence, and a read error may be involved. This chain connects TRBV6-6 to TRBJ2-7; D is perhaps TRBD1 (6 bases). Germline-derived CDR1 and CDR2 are MNHNY and SVGAGI (reference sequence). This CDR3 comprises 15 residues. CDR3 coding DNA: TGTGCCAGCAGCCAGGGGCAGGGAATTTCGTACGAGCGGTACTTC. Its translation: CASSQGQGISYERYF.

J is TRBJ2-1 and V is TRBV7-2, with TRBD2 matching over 13 bases. Germline V gene data show CDR1 as SGHTA and CDR2 as FQGNSA. Trimming at V came to 5 bases and at J to 10 bases, leaving 8 bases not matched to a gene. This CDR3 contains 15 residues. The DNA for the CDR3 is TGTGCCAGCAGCAGTGGACTAGCGGGAGTCGGCGAGCAGTTCTTC. It translates to CASSSGLAGVGEQFF.

This chain joins TRBV5-1 and TRBJ2-3; 7 bases are a match to TRBD2. Germline loops: CDR1 SGHRS, CDR2 YFSETQ. This CDR3 is 14 amino acids long. V dropped 1 base and J dropped 3; count of bases not matched to a gene: 2. The DNA of the CDR3 is TGCGCCAGCAGCTTGACTAGCGTTACAGATACGCAGTATTTT. Amino acid sequence: CASSLTSVTDTQYF.

Only a few counts were recorded for this clone. The rearrangement uses TRBV9 and TRBJ2-1; 8 nucleotides align to TRBD2. J gave up 2 bases and V 3 bases, and 10 bases lay outside the gene matches. The CDR3 has 17 amino acids. Germline V gives CDR1 SGDLS, CDR2 YYNGEE. CDR3 coding DNA: TGTGCCAGCAGCGGACCAATAGCGGGAAGCCCCTACAATGAGCAGTTCTTC. Translating it yields CASSGPIAGSPYNEQFF.

The genes are TRBV5-1 and TRBJ2-3, with 9 nucleotides matching TRBD2. The CDR3 length is 16 residues. V dropped 0 bases and J dropped 5; count of bases not matched to a gene: 7. Germline lookup yields CDR1 SGHRS and CDR2 YFSETQ. The DNA of the CDR3 is TGCGCCAGCAGCTTGGCCCCAGCGGGGGGAAAAGATACGCAGTATTTT. This sequence encodes CASSLAPAGGKDTQYF. Based on the CDR3 plus reference TRBV5-1 and TRBJ2-3, the full variable domain is KAGVTQTPRYLIKTRGQQVTLSCSPISGHRSVSWYQQTPGQGLQFLFEYFSETQRNKGNFPGRFSGRQFSNSRSEMNVSTLELGDSALYLCASSLAPAGGKDTQYFGPGTRLTVL.

This clone was seen just once. V is TRBV7-9 and J is TRBJ1-2; a weak D match, TRBD1 (5 bases). Germline CDR1 reads SEHNR; CDR2 reads FQNEAQ (reference sequence). Trimming removed 1 base at V and 6 bases at J, with 15 bases between. This CDR3 has 15 amino acids. The CDR3 loop reads CASSLGPGGVNGYTF. CDR3 sequence (DNA): TGTGCCAGCAGCTTAGGTCCGGGAGGGGTTAATGGCTACACCTTC.

The chain combines TRBV19 with TRBJ1-6; 7 bases map to TRBD1. Germline lookup yields CDR1 LNHDA and CDR2 SQIVND (reference sequence). The CDR3 covers 16 residues. V dropped 6 bases and J dropped 7; count of bases not matched to a gene: 12. The DNA of the CDR3 is TGTGCCAGTAGCCTCACAGGGGAATGGCAGAATTCACCCCTCCACTTT. Its protein is CASSLTGEWQNSPLHF.

V gene TRBV19 combines with J gene TRBJ2-2, with D possibly TRBD2 on 5 matching bases. The CDR3 consists of 14 residues. Trimming pared 3 bases from V and 9 bases from J, leaving 14 bases between. Germline assignment: CDR1 LNHDA and CDR2 SQIVND (reference sequence). CDR3 region: CASSMGDVSRELFF. The CDR3 nucleotides read TGTGCCAGTAGTATGGGAGATGTGTCTCGGGAGCTGTTTTTT.

The CDR3 DNA is TGTGCCAGCAAGAATCGGGGGGGTAAGGAAAATGAGCAGTTCTTC. It is translated as CASKNRGGKENEQFF. The genes are TRBV27 and TRBJ2-1; 8 positions agree with TRBD2. Per the germline V gene, CDR1 is MNHEY and CDR2 is SMNVEV (reference sequence). Losses at the gene ends were 7 bases for V and 7 bases for J; bases not matched to a gene: 12. This CDR3 comprises 15 residues.

The J gene is TRBJ2-7, the V gene TRBV19; tentative D call: TRBD1 (7 bases). There are 16 residues in the CDR3. CDR1 is LNHDA, CDR2 SQIVND, per germline (reference sequence). Trimming pared 3 bases from V and 1 base from J, leaving 16 bases between. This chain's CDR3 is CASSISPTGRSYEQYF. The DNA for the CDR3 is TGTGCCAGTAGTATTTCCCCGACAGGGAGGTCCTACGAGCAGTACTTC.

V gene TRBV30 combines with J gene TRBJ2-1; 9 bases match TRBD2. The CDR3 runs to 14 residues. The germline V gene encodes CDR1 GTSNPN and CDR2 SVGIG (reference sequence). The V segment lost 2 bases and the J segment 8 bases; nucleotides outside the gene matches: 7. CDR3 nucleotide sequence: TGTGCCTGGAGTAGGGTAGCGGGAGAGCATGAGCAGTTCTTC. This translates into CAWSRVAGEHEQFF.

The chain carries TRBV19 and TRBJ1-5, with D unresolved. Germline assignment: CDR1 LNHDA and CDR2 SQIVND (reference sequence). V was pared by 3 bases and J by 7 bases, with 16 bases between. The CDR3 is 15 amino acids. DNA of the CDR3: TGTGCCAGTAGTATTTCCGGTCAGGCGGGGCAGCCCCAGCATTTT. Its protein product is CASSISGQAGQPQHF.

This clone was found a few times. This chain connects TRBV5-1 to TRBJ1-2, with D possibly TRBD1 on 5 matching bases. The V and J ends lost 4 bases and 6 bases respectively, with 13 bases between them. The CDR3 loop spans 13 amino acids. Germline V lookup: CDR1 SGHRS, CDR2 YFSETQ. The CDR3 nucleotides read TGCGCCAGCAGCGCCGTGCAGGGTGATGGCTACACCTTC. Translation gives CASSAVQGDGYTF.

This clone was seen a handful of times. J is TRBJ2-7 and V is TRBV6-1, with a tentative D call TRBD2 (6 bases). The CDR3 contains 14 residues. Germline CDR1 and CDR2: MNHNS and SASEGT. V was clipped by 2 bases and J by 3 bases, with 11 bases between them. The CDR3 is CASSELEGYYEQYF. CDR3 DNA: TGTGCCAGCAGTGAACTGGAGGGGTACTACGAGCAGTACTTC.

This clone was detected many times. The chain carries TRBV19 and TRBJ1-1; D gene unclear. Germline V gives CDR1 LNHDA, CDR2 SQIVND (reference sequence). This CDR3 contains 14 residues. Trimming took 1 base from V and 9 from J, leaving 15 bases between them. The CDR3 DNA reads as TGTGCCAGTAGTATAGGATTCGTGATTGGGCAAGCTTTCTTT. It specifies CASSIGFVIGQAFF.

This clone has only a few counts. The chain couples TRBV10-3 to TRBJ1-1; the match to TRBD1 covers 8 bases. Losses at the gene ends were 7 bases for V and 4 bases for J; bases not matched to a gene: 8. There are 14 residues in the CDR3. The germline CDR1 and CDR2 sequences are ENHRY and SYGVKD. The CDR3 sequence is CAITRTGLGTEAFF. The DNA of the CDR3 is TGTGCCATCACCCGGACAGGGTTGGGCACTGAAGCTTTCTTT.